This T cell receptor beta chain derives from a study of blood T cell repertoires in COVID-19. Study details: Researchers got acute and convalescent COVID-19 samples from the United States, Italy and Spain. In each case, the material was cDNA or gDNA derived from T cells, B-cell-depleted T cells, or PBMCs.

Germline loops: CDR1 SGDLS, CDR2 YYNGEE. The V and J ends lost 0 bases and 4 bases respectively, with 7 bases between them. This CDR3 is 13 amino acids long. Data came from immunoSEQ multiplex PCR; TCRdb stores just in-frame clones and leaves some out. The table includes under 200,000 clones, roughly 86% detected once. Specimen: peripheral blood. This receptor was obtained from a middle-aged man with active or convalescent COVID-19. The J gene is TRBJ1-2, the V gene TRBV9, with D unresolved. The CDR3, as DNA: TGTGCCAGCAGCGTAGGGAGTGGCTATGGCTACACCTTC. This sequence encodes CASSVGSGYGYTF.